Following are 31 T cell receptor beta chains from one sample sequenced in a study of neurological immune-mediated disorders. TCRdb re-analysed the 5' RACE reads in MiXCR, keeping a single row per CDR3 protein. The sample contains roughly 39,000 distinct CDR3 sequences, 7.2% of which appear only once. Sequencing used CD4+ T cells from blood. All receptors come from a man between 45 and 60 years old in good health.

There are many counts of this clonotype. This chain uses TRBV29-1 with TRBJ1-2, with D maybe TRBD1 (5 bases). V was pared by 3 bases and J by 2 bases, with 10 bases between. The CDR3 extends over 13 amino acids. Germline assignment: CDR1 SQVTM and CDR2 ANQGSEA. The CDR3 DNA sequence: TGCAGCGTTGACCTTGGGGGAAACTATGGCTACACCTTC. Protein sequence: CSVDLGGNYGYTF.

This clonotype has at least ten counts. The rearrangement links TRBV20-1 to TRBJ2-6; D is unclear. The CDR3 consists of 11 residues. From germline, CDR1 is DFQATT and CDR2 SNEGSKA (reference sequence). The V gene lost 8 bases and the J gene lost 0 bases, with 2 bases spanning the gap. In DNA, the CDR3 is TGCAGTTACTCTGGGGCCAACGTCCTGACTTTC. Translated, it gives CSYSGANVLTF.

The chain joins TRBV5-4 to TRBJ2-1; TRBD2 matches 14 bases. The trim removed 4 bases at V and 7 bases at J, leaving 13 bases unmatched. Per germline, CDR1 SGHNT and CDR2 YYREEE (reference sequence). The CDR3 runs 18 residues. The CDR3 coding sequence is TGTGCCAGCAGCCGGGGGACTAGCGGGAGCGTTGGGGTGAATGAGCAGTTCTTC. Protein product: CASSRGTSGSVGVNEQFF.

This clonotype was picked up a small number of times. The chain carries TRBV4-2 and TRBJ2-1; TRBD2 aligns across 9 bases. CDR1 and CDR2 from the germline V gene are LGHNA and YNFKEQ. V lost 1 base and J lost 0; bases outside the gene matches: 19. The CDR3 is 22 amino acids. The CDR3 here is CASSQARREGRTWSISYNEQFF. Here the CDR3 DNA reads TGTGCCAGCAGCCAAGCTCGGCGGGAGGGCCGCACTTGGTCCATCTCCTACAATGAGCAGTTCTTC.

This clonotype has a count of ten or more. V gene TRBV20-1 combines with J gene TRBJ1-2, with a weak D call TRBD1 (6 bases). The CDR3 runs 14 residues. Looked up from germline, CDR1 is DFQATT and CDR2 is SNEGSKA (reference sequence). The V and J ends lost 0 bases and 8 bases respectively, with 16 bases between them. This chain's CDR3 is CSAREGPRRGGYTF. The DNA for the CDR3 is TGCAGTGCTAGAGAAGGCCCCCGCAGGGGAGGCTACACCTTC.

This clonotype was seen repeatedly, ten times or more. V and J are TRBV5-1 and TRBJ2-5; D uncertain. The V end lost 3 bases, the J end lost 4 bases, and 13 bases lay between the germline ends. The length of the CDR3 is 14 residues. CDR1 and CDR2 from the germline V gene are SGHRS and YFSETQ. The CDR3 DNA sequence: TGCGCCAGCAGCTCCCCCGGCCTGGGAGAGACCCAGTACTTC. This encodes CASSSPGLGETQYF.

This clonotype was found many times. The chain links TRBV5-1 to TRBJ2-1; 13 positions match TRBD2. The CDR3 extends over 16 amino acids. V dropped 4 bases and J dropped 9; count of bases not matched to a gene: 10. The V gene's germline CDR1 is SGHRS and CDR2 YFSETQ. The CDR3 is CASSNGLAGARGEQFF. CDR3 coding DNA: TGCGCCAGCAGCAACGGACTAGCGGGGGCTCGAGGTGAGCAGTTCTTC. The full variable domain, completed using reference TRBV5-1 and TRBJ2-1, is KAGVTQTPRYLIKTRGQQVTLSCSPISGHRSVSWYQQTPGQGLQFLFEYFSETQRNKGNFPGRFSGRQFSNSRSEMNVSTLELGDSALYLCASSNGLAGARGEQFFGPGTRLTVL.

The rearrangement uses TRBV5-1 and TRBJ2-1; the D is unclear. Trimming left V 0 bases short and J 9 bases short, with 4 bases between. Germline CDR1 SGHRS, CDR2 YFSETQ. There are 11 residues in the CDR3. The CDR3 sequence is CASSLEGEQFF. The CDR3 DNA reads as TGCGCCAGCAGCTTGGAGGGTGAGCAGTTCTTC.

In its sample, this clonotype was seen many times. The chain is built from TRBV5-1 and TRBJ2-7; D unresolved. V dropped 4 bases and J dropped 6 bases, with 20 bases sitting between them. This CDR3 spans 15 amino acids. Germline lookup yields CDR1 SGHRS and CDR2 YFSETQ. The CDR3 is CASSLTSGPLREQYF. CDR3 nucleotides: TGCGCCAGCAGCCTAACCTCGGGCCCCTTGCGCGAGCAGTACTTC. Supplemented by reference TRBV5-1 and TRBJ2-7, the full variable domain reads KAGVTQTPRYLIKTRGQQVTLSCSPISGHRSVSWYQQTPGQGLQFLFEYFSETQRNKGNFPGRFSGRQFSNSRSEMNVSTLELGDSALYLCASSLTSGPLREQYFGPGTRLTVT.

This clonotype was seen many times. The chain has TRBV20-1 and TRBJ1-1, with 8 bases identical to TRBD1. V shed 2 bases and J 4 bases; nucleotides not matched to a gene: 6. Germline V gene sequence: CDR1 DFQATT, CDR2 SNEGSKA (reference sequence). This CDR3 is 14 amino acids long. The CDR3 region is CSARRLQGGTEAFF. Here the CDR3 DNA reads TGCAGTGCTAGAAGGCTACAGGGGGGCACTGAAGCTTTCTTT.

At least ten counts were recorded for this clonotype. The chain links TRBV7-2 to TRBJ1-2; no clear D. V lost 5 bases, J lost 3 bases, and 22 bases lay in between. This CDR3 is built from 17 residues. CDR1 SGHTA and CDR2 FQGNSA come from the germline V gene. The CDR3, as DNA: TGTGCCAGCAGCCCACTTTTTTTGGGGATCGGGGACTATGGCTACACCTTC. It codes for CASSPLFLGIGDYGYTF.

This clonotype was counted ten times or more. This chain uses TRBV20-1 with TRBJ2-3, with 7 positions matching TRBD1. V gave up 1 base and J gave up 2 bases; unmatched junction bases: 6. CDR3 length: 15 residues. Germline V gives CDR1 DFQATT, CDR2 SNEGSKA (reference sequence). This chain's CDR3 is CSARARTGNTDTQYF. The DNA of the CDR3 is TGCAGTGCTAGAGCCCGGACAGGCAACACAGATACGCAGTATTTT.

This clonotype was observed at least ten times. This chain joins TRBV5-1 and TRBJ2-5; no clear D. The CDR3 is 14 residues long. Germline V CDR1 and CDR2: SGHRS, YFSETQ. V was trimmed by 0 bases and J by 5 bases, leaving 11 bases between them. CDR3 nucleotide sequence: TGCGCCAGCAGCTTGGAAGGTTATGTTGAGACCCAGTACTTC. Translation: CASSLEGYVETQYF.

This clonotype was recorded once. This may be a read error: a much more frequent sequence differs by one nucleotide. CDR3 DNA: TGTGCCAGCAGGGAGGTGGCCTCCATCCTGACTTTC. Its protein product is CASREVASILTF. This chain joins TRBV2 and TRBJ2-6, with a tentative D call TRBD2 (5 bases). Deletions cut 6 bases from V and 14 bases from J, with 14 bases between. Germline loops: CDR1 SNHLY, CDR2 FYNNEI. The CDR3 totals 12 residues.

There are many counts of this clonotype. The chain recombines TRBV10-3 with TRBJ1-5, with D perhaps matching TRBD1 (6 bases). The CDR3 is 14 amino acids. Germline V gene lookup returns CDR1 ENHRY and CDR2 SYGVKD. V was cut by 2 bases and J by 4 bases, with 9 bases left in between. The DNA for the CDR3 is TGTGCCATCAGTGAGGGACAGACTAATCAGCCCCAGCATTTT. This encodes CAISEGQTNQPQHF.

This clonotype occurred many times. V gene TRBV6-2 or TRBV6-3 combines with J gene TRBJ1-5; D possibly corresponds to TRBD1 (6 bases). The CDR3 is made up of 18 amino acids. Germline V gene sequence: CDR1 MNHEY, CDR2 SVGEGT. V lost 0 bases to trimming and J lost 0 bases, with 15 bases between them. The CDR3 nucleotides read TGTGCCAGCAGTTACTCGTTCAGGGGAGGGTATAGCAATCAGCCCCAGCATTTT. Its protein product is CASSYSFRGGYSNQPQHF.

This clonotype was detected a few times. This chain uses TRBV9 with TRBJ2-1, with a tentative D call TRBD2 (6 bases). The CDR3 sequence is 15 residues long. Germline values: CDR1 SGDLS, CDR2 YYNGEE. The V end lost 0 bases, the J end lost 9 bases, and 16 bases lay between the germline ends. The CDR3 DNA sequence: TGTGCCAGCAGCGTAGTAGACGGAGGGACGGGTGAGCAGTTCTTC. Protein sequence: CASSVVDGGTGEQFF. Supplemented by reference TRBV9 and TRBJ2-1, the full variable domain reads DSGVTQTPKHLITATGQRVTLRCSPRSGDLSVYWYQQSLDQGLQFLIQYYNGEERAKGNILERFSAQQFPDLHSELNLSSLELGDSALYFCASSVVDGGTGEQFFGPGTRLTVL.

There are many counts of this clonotype. The chain recombines TRBV29-1 with TRBJ2-5; TRBD2 might be the D (7 bases). This CDR3 is 14 amino acids long. Germline CDR1 reads SQVTM; CDR2 reads ANQGSEA. V was pared by 6 bases and J by 1 base, with 15 bases between. The CDR3 reads CSVTGGGGQETQYF. The CDR3 DNA follows: TGCAGCGTCACGGGGGGAGGGGGCCAAGAGACCCAGTACTTC.

This clonotype was detected only a few times. The V and J genes are TRBV18 and TRBJ2-1; 9 bases are shared with TRBD1. Per germline, CDR1 KGHSH and CDR2 LQKENI. The CDR3 is 15 residues long. J lost 6 bases, V lost 2 bases, and 5 bases had no gene match. The CDR3 DNA follows: TGTGCCAGCTCACCAGGACAGGGGAAGATCAATGAGCAGTTCTTC. Protein sequence: CASSPGQGKINEQFF.

This clonotype has a count of ten or more. The CDR3 loop is CASSQDRGLGQYF. In nucleotides, the CDR3 is TGTGCCAGCAGCCAAGATCGGGGGCTTGGGCAGTATTTT. The chain employs TRBV3-1 and TRBJ2-3; D assignment may be TRBD1 or TRBD2 (6 bases each). V dropped 0 bases and J dropped 11 bases, with 12 bases sitting between them. Per germline, CDR1 LGHDT and CDR2 YNNKEL (reference sequence). The CDR3 is 13 residues long.

This clonotype was detected ten times or more. V is TRBV29-1 and J is TRBJ2-2, with a possible D match to TRBD2 (5 bases). CDR3 length: 14 amino acids. Germline V gene data show CDR1 as SQVTM and CDR2 as ANQGSEA. V lost 6 bases and J lost 0, with 11 bases in between. CDR3 nucleotides: TGCAGCGTAAGGTGGACTGCGAACACCGGGGAGCTGTTTTTT. Protein sequence: CSVRWTANTGELFF.

The sample holds many counts of this clonotype. The CDR3 bases are TGTGCCATCAACGGCAAATGGGACACCGGGGAGCTGTTTTTT. Translation: CAINGKWDTGELFF. The chain uses TRBV12-3 or TRBV12-4 and TRBJ2-2, with unresolved D. The ends were cut back, 10 bases at V and 3 bases at J, with 15 bases in the middle. This CDR3 is 14 amino acids long.

This chain uses TRBV6-2 or TRBV6-3 with TRBJ2-2; D not certain. V was trimmed by 0 bases and J by 6 bases, leaving 2 bases between them. This CDR3 has 12 residues. The germline CDR1 and CDR2 sequences are MNHEY and SVGEGT. For the CDR3, the DNA is TGTGCCAGCAGTTACTCAGCCGGGGAGCTGTTTTTT. Translation gives CASSYSAGELFF.

This clonotype was counted at least ten times. This chain joins TRBV18 and TRBJ2-1; no clear D. This CDR3 is 17 amino acids long. V was cut by 4 bases and J by 6 bases, with 22 bases left in between. Germline values: CDR1 KGHSH, CDR2 LQKENI. The CDR3 is CASSLDQSSQARNEQFF. In DNA form, the CDR3 reads TGTGCCAGCTCACTTGACCAATCCTCCCAGGCACGCAATGAGCAGTTCTTC.

This clonotype was picked up many times. The chain uses TRBV20-1 and TRBJ2-1, with a possible D match to TRBD1 (5 bases). Germline V lookup: CDR1 DFQATT, CDR2 SNEGSKA (reference sequence). Trimming removed 3 bases at V and 7 bases at J, with 16 bases between. The CDR3 totals 14 residues. CDR3 residues: CSARVRAAGNEQFF. The CDR3 DNA reads as TGCAGTGCTAGGGTTAGGGCCGCAGGGAATGAGCAGTTCTTC.

The chain has TRBV6-5 and TRBJ1-1; TRBD1 agrees at 7 bases. The CDR3 runs 14 residues. Germline V gene sequence: CDR1 MNHEY, CDR2 SVGAGI. The trim removed 5 bases at V and 1 base at J, leaving 4 bases unmatched. This CDR3 is CASSPGQRNTEAFF. DNA of the CDR3: TGTGCCAGCAGTCCGGGACAGAGGAACACTGAAGCTTTCTTT.

This clonotype appeared a few times. The chain recombines TRBV7-9 with TRBJ2-3; 16 nucleotides match TRBD2. The germline CDR1 and CDR2 sequences are SEHNR and FQNEAQ (reference sequence). CDR3 length equals 18 residues. The V gene end was trimmed by 3 bases and the J gene end by 6 bases; junction bases not matched to a gene: 9. DNA for the CDR3: TGTGCCAGCAGCTTTGCTCCGGGACTAGCGGGAGGGCCGGATACGCAGTATTTT. As protein: CASSFAPGLAGGPDTQYF.

This clonotype has ten or more counts. V gene TRBV4-3 combines with J gene TRBJ2-1; D gene ambiguous. The CDR3 has 15 amino acids. Germline V gives CDR1 LGHNA, CDR2 YSLEER. V was clipped by 0 bases and J by 4 bases, with 10 bases between them. CDR3 loop: CASSQDPTDYNEQFF. The CDR3 DNA is TGCGCCAGCAGCCAAGACCCTACGGATTACAATGAGCAGTTCTTC.

This rearrangement joins TRBV5-1 to TRBJ2-2; tentatively, D is TRBD1 (6 bases). The V gene lost 4 bases and the J gene lost 0 bases, with 10 bases spanning the gap. This CDR3 spans 15 amino acids. Germline loops: CDR1 SGHRS, CDR2 YFSETQ. CDR3 sequence (DNA): TGCGCCAGCAGCATGGACAGCACGAACACCGGGGAGCTGTTTTTT. Amino acids: CASSMDSTNTGELFF.

This clonotype showed up many times. The germline gene is not matched at one end of the junction; a read error may be the cause. The chain employs TRBV20-1 and TRBJ2-1; D not certain. The CDR3 is 13 amino acids. The germline V gene has CDR1 DFQATT and CDR2 SNEGSKA (reference sequence). CDR3 region: CSARGDSNNEQFF. Here the CDR3 DNA reads TGCAGTGCTAGGGGTGACTCCAACAATGAGCAGTTCTTC.

This clonotype was recorded many times. CDR3 in amino acids: CASSQEFVGGDGYTF. CDR3 in DNA: TGCGCCAGCAGCCAAGAGTTTGTCGGCGGCGATGGCTACACCTTC. The chain employs TRBV4-3 and TRBJ1-2, with D uncertain. The germline V and J ends were trimmed by 0 bases and 6 bases, with 14 bases remaining between them. This CDR3 comprises 15 residues. Per the germline V gene, CDR1 is LGHNA and CDR2 is YSLEER.